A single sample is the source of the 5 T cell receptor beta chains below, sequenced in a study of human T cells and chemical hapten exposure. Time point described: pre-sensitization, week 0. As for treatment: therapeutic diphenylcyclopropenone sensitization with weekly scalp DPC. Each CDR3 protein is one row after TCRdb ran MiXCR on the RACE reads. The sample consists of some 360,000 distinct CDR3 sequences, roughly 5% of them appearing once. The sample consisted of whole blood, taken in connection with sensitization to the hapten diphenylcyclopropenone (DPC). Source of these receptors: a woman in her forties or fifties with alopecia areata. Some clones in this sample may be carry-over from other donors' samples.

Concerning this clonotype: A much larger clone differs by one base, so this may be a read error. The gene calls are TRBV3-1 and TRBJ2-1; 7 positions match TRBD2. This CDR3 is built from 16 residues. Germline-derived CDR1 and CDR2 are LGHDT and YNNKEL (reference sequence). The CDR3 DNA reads TGTGCCAGCAACCAAGACCTAGCGGACCCCTGGAATGAGCAGTTCTTC. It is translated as CASNQDLADPWNEQFF.

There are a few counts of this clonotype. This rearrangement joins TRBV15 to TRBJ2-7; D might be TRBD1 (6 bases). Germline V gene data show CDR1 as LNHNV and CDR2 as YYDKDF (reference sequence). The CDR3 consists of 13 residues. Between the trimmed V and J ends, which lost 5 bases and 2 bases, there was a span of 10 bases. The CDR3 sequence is CATSETGAYEQYF. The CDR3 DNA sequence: TGTGCCACCAGCGAGACAGGAGCCTACGAGCAGTACTTC.

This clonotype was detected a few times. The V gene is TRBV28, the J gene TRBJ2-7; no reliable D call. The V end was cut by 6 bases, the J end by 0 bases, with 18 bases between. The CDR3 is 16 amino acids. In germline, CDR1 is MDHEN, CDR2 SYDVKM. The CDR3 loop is CASSPLSSGFSYEQYF. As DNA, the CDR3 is TGTGCCAGCAGCCCCCTGAGTTCAGGTTTCTCCTACGAGCAGTACTTC.

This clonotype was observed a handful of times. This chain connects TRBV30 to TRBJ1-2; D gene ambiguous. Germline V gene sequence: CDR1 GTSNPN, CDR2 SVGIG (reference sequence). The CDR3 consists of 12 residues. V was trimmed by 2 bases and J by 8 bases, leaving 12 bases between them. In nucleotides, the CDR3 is TGTGCCTGGAGTCCCCCGGGTTCGGGCTACACCTTC. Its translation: CAWSPPGSGYTF.

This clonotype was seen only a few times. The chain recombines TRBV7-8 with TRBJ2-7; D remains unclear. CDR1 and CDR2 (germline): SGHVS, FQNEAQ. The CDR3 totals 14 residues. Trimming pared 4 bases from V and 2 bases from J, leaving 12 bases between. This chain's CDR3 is CASSSFASPYEQYF. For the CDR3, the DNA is TGTGCCAGCAGCTCATTTGCGAGCCCCTACGAGCAGTACTTC.